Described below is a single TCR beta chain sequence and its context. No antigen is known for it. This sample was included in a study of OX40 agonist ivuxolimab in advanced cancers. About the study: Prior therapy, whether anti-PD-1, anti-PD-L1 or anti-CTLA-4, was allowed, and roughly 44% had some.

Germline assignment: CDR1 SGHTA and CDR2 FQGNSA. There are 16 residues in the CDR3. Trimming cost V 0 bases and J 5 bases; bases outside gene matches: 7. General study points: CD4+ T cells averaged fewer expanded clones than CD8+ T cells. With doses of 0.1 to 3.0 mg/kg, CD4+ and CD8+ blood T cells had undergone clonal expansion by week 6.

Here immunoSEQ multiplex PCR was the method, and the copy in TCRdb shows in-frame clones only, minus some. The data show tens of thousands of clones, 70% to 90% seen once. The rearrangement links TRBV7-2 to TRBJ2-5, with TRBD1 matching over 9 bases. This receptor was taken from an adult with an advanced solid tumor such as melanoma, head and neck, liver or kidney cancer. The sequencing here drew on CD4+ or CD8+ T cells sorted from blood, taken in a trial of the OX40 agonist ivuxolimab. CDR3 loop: CASSLAVQGAGETQYF. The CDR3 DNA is TGTGCCAGCAGCTTAGCCGTACAGGGGGCGGGGGAGACCCAGTACTTC.